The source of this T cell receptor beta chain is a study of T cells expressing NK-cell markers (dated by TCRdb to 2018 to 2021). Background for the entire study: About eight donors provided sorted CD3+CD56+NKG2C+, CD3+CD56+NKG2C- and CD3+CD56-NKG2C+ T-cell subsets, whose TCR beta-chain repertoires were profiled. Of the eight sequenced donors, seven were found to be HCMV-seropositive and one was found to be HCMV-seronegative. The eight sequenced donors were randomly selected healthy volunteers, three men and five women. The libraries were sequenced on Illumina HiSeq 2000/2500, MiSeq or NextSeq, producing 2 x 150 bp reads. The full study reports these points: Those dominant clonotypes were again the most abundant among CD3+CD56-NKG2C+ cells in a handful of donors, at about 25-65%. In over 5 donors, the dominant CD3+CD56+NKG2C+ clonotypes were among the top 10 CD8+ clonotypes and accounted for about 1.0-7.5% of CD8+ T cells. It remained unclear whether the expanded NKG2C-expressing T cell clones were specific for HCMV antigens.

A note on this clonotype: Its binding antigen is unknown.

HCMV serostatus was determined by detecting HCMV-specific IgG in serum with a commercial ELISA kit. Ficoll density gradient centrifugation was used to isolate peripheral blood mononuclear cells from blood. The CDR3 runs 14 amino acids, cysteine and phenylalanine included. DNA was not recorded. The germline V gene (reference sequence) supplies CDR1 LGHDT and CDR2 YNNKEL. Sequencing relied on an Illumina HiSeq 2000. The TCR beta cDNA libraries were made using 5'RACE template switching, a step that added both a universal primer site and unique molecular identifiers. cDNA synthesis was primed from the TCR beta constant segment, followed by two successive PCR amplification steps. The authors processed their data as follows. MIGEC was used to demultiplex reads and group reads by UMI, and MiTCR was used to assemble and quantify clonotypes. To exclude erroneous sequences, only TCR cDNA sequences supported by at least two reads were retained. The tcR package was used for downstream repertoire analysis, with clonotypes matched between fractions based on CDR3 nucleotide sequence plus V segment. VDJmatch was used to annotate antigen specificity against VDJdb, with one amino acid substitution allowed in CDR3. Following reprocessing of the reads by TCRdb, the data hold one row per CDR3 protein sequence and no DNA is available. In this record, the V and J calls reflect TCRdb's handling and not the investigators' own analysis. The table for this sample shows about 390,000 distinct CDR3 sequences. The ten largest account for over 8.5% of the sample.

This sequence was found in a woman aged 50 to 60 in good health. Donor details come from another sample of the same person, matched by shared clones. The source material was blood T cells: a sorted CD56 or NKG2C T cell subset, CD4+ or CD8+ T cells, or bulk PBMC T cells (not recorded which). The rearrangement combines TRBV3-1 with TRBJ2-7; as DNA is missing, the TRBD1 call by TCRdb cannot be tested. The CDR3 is CASSLSGQAYEQYF.